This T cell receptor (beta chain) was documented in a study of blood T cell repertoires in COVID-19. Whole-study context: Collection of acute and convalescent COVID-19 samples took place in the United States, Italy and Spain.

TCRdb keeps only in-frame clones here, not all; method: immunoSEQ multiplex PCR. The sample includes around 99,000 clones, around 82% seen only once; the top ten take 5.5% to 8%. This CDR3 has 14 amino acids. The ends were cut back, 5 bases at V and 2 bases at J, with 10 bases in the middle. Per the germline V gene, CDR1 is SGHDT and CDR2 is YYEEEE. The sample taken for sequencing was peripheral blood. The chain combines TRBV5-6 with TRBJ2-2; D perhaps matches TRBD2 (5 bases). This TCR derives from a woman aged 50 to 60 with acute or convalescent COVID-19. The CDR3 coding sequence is TGTGCCAGCAGACCAGGACTTAACACCGGGGAGCTGTTTTTT. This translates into CASRPGLNTGELFF. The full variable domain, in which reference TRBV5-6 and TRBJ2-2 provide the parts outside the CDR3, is DAGVTQSPTHLIKTRGQQVTLRCSPKSGHDTVSWYQQALGQGPQFIFQYYEEEERQRGNFPDRFSGHQFPNYSSELNVNALLLGDSALYLCASRPGLNTGELFFGEGSRLTVL.